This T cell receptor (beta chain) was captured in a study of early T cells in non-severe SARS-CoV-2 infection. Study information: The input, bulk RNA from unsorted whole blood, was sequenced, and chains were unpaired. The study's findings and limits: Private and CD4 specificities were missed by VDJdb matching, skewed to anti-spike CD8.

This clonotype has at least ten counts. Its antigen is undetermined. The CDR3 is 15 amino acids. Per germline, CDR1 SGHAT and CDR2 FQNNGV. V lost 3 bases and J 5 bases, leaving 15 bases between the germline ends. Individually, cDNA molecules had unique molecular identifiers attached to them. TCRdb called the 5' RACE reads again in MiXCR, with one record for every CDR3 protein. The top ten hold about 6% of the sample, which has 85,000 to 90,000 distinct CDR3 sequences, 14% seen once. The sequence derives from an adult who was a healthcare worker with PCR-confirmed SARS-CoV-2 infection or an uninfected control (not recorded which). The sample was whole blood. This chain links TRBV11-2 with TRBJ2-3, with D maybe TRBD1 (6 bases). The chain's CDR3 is CASSLGASREDTQYF. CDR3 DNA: TGTGCCAGCAGCTTGGGGGCTAGCAGGGAAGATACGCAGTATTTT.